The 22 T cell receptor beta chains in this list originate from one sample, sequenced in a study of cytomegalovirus exposure and HLA in healthy donors. The table came from immunoSEQ multiplex PCR; TCRdb's copy has only in-frame clones and leaves some out. The table records roughly 330,000 clones, roughly 87% of them present only once. The sample comprised PBMCs. These receptor sequences come from a woman aged 25 to 39 in good health and CMV-seropositive.

The rearrangement links TRBV7-6 to TRBJ2-6, with 8 bases matching TRBD1. J gave up 2 bases and V 0 bases, and 0 bases lay outside the gene matches. CDR3 length: 16 residues. Looked up from germline, CDR1 is SGHVS and CDR2 is FNYEAQ. CDR3: CASSLARGPGANVLTF. In DNA, the CDR3 is TGTGCCAGCAGCTTAGCCAGGGGGCCTGGGGCCAACGTCCTGACTTTC. The variable domain in full, with the rest retrieved from reference TRBV7-6 and TRBJ2-6, is GAGVSQSPRYKVTKRGQDVALRCDPISGHVSLYWYRQALGQGPEFLTYFNYEAQQDKSGLPNDRFSAERPEGSISTLTIQRTEQRDSAMYRCASSLARGPGANVLTFGAGSRLTVL.

The chain has TRBV6-1 and TRBJ2-5; TRBD2 matches at 12 bases. Germline V gene lookup returns CDR1 MNHNS and CDR2 SASEGT. The J segment lost 5 bases and the V segment lost 6 bases, leaving 7 bases of the junction unmatched. The CDR3 is made up of 15 amino acids. CDR3: CASSPGTSGWETQYF. As DNA, the CDR3 is TGTGCCAGCAGCCCCGGGACTAGCGGGTGGGAGACCCAGTACTTC.

The rearrangement links TRBV5-4 to TRBJ1-2; 9 bases map to TRBD1. V lost 4 bases and J lost 2; bases outside the gene matches: 9. The germline CDR1 and CDR2 sequences are SGHNT and YYREEE (reference sequence). The CDR3 has 16 residues. The CDR3 DNA is TGTGCCAGCAGCCGGGACAGGGTCCTTCAGAACTATGGCTACACCTTC. It is translated as CASSRDRVLQNYGYTF.

In regard to this clone: Other DNA sequences in the sample encode the same CDR3. The chain joins TRBV7-6 to TRBJ1-3; D possibly corresponds to TRBD1 (5 bases). Germline-derived CDR1 and CDR2 are SGHVS and FNYEAQ. The CDR3 contains 15 residues. Trimming pared 1 base from V and 0 bases from J, leaving 7 bases between. The CDR3 DNA follows: TGTGCCAGCAGCTTAGGGGGGTTCTCTGGAAACACCATATATTTT. Translating gives CASSLGGFSGNTIYF.

The chain carries TRBV27 and TRBJ2-7; 10 positions match TRBD2. The junction had 9 bases not matched to a gene; V was cut back by 0 bases and J by 7 bases. The germline gives CDR1 MNHEY, CDR2 SMNVEV (reference sequence). The CDR3 runs to 16 residues. As DNA, the CDR3 is TGTGCCAGCAGTTTATCCAATAGCGGGGGGCAGGGGGAGCAGTACTTC. Amino acid sequence: CASSLSNSGGQGEQYF.

This clone was picked up one time. V gene TRBV7-9 combines with J gene TRBJ2-7; TRBD2 matches at 7 bases. V lost 1 base and J lost 0; bases outside the gene matches: 6. Per germline, CDR1 SEHNR and CDR2 FQNEAQ (reference sequence). This CDR3 has 16 amino acids. CDR3 loop: CASSLVPSGYSYEQYF. The CDR3 coding sequence is TGTGCCAGCAGCTTAGTGCCTAGCGGCTACTCCTACGAGCAGTACTTC.

The V and J genes are TRBV5-4 and TRBJ2-7; D not certain. The CDR3 consists of 13 residues. Germline V lookup: CDR1 SGHNT, CDR2 YYREEE (reference sequence). The V and J ends lost 0 bases and 1 base respectively, with 5 bases between them. The CDR3 DNA reads as TGTGCCAGCAGCTTGGACTGGTCCTACGAGCAGTACTTC. This codes for CASSLDWSYEQYF.

V and J are TRBV6-1 and TRBJ1-1; no definite D call. Trimming removed 3 bases from V and 10 bases from J, with 12 bases in between. The CDR3 is 12 residues long. From germline, CDR1 is MNHNS and CDR2 SASEGT. CDR3 bases: TGTGCCAGCAGTGATCCTCCAGGAGTAGCTTTCTTT. Translating gives CASSDPPGVAFF.

Details on this clone: Since no conserved phenylalanine or tryptophan closes the CDR3, a read error is the likely cause. The limits of the CDR3 on the DNA are not certain, so only TCRdb's listed CDR3 is given. CDR3 sequence reads: CASSLGRPV. The genes are TRBV7-7 and TRBJ2-3; no DNA check was done on the table's D call, TRBD1. Germline CDR1 and CDR2: SSHAT and FNYEAQ (reference sequence). The CDR3 has 9 amino acids, counting both end residues.

CDR3 protein: CSVTQGSSEAFF. Written as DNA, the CDR3 is TGCAGCGTCACACAGGGTAGCTCTGAAGCTTTCTTT. This rearrangement joins TRBV29-1 to TRBJ1-1, with a tentative D call TRBD1 (6 bases). This CDR3 is 12 amino acids long. The V gene's germline CDR1 is SQVTM and CDR2 ANQGSEA. The V end was cut by 6 bases, the J end by 6 bases, with 14 bases between.

The J gene is TRBJ1-3, the V gene TRBV7-2, with 8 bases identical to TRBD1. This CDR3 is 13 amino acids long. Unmatched junction bases numbered 4, after V lost 4 bases and J lost 8 bases. Per the germline V gene, CDR1 is SGHTA and CDR2 is FQGNSA. The CDR3 DNA reads TGTGCCAGCAGCTCCGGGACAGGATACACCATATATTTT. This encodes CASSSGTGYTIYF. The full variable domain, with the rest looked up from reference TRBV7-2 and TRBJ1-3, is GAGVSQSPSNKVTEKGKDVELRCDPISGHTALYWYRQSLGQGLEFLIYFQGNSAPDKSGLPSDRFSAERTGGSVSTLTIQRTQQEDSAVYLCASSSGTGYTIYFGEGSWLTVV.

The V call is TRBV11-2, the J call TRBJ2-5, with 8 bases identical to TRBD1. V was pared by 1 base and J by 1 base, with 2 bases of the junction left unmatched. The CDR3 sequence is 15 residues long. CDR1 is SGHAT, CDR2 FQNNGV, per germline. The CDR3 loop is CASSLADRVQETQYF. The CDR3 nucleotides read TGTGCCAGCAGCTTAGCGGACAGGGTCCAAGAGACCCAGTACTTC.

V and J are TRBV28 and TRBJ2-7; D gene ambiguous. Germline V gene lookup returns CDR1 MDHEN and CDR2 SYDVKM. The CDR3 runs to 13 residues. Trimming cost V 6 bases and J 2 bases, with 11 bases left between them. For the CDR3, the DNA is TGTGCCAGCAGCGTGGGATCCCCCTACGAGCAGTACTTC. Protein sequence: CASSVGSPYEQYF.

This clone is a singleton in its sample. The chain combines TRBV18 with TRBJ1-5; a weak D match, TRBD1 (5 bases). Germline assignment: CDR1 KGHSH and CDR2 LQKENI. V was clipped by 2 bases and J by 1 base, with 12 bases between them. The CDR3 is 16 residues long. The DNA for the CDR3 is TGTGCCAGCTCACCAGCAATGGCAGGGAGCAATCAGCCCCAGCATTTT. It specifies CASSPAMAGSNQPQHF.

V usage is TRBV7-9 and J usage is TRBJ1-5; D not certain. V lost 2 bases to trimming and J lost 2 bases, with 13 bases between them. The V gene's germline CDR1 is SEHNR and CDR2 FQNEAQ (reference sequence). This CDR3 contains 16 residues. For the CDR3, the DNA is TGTGCCAGCAGCTTAAGTAGAGGGAATCGCAATCAGCCCCAGCATTTT. It is translated as CASSLSRGNRNQPQHF. Full variable domain (outside the CDR3, taken from reference TRBV7-9 and TRBJ1-5): DTGVSQNPRHKITKRGQNVTFRCDPISEHNRLYWYRQTLGQGPEFLTYFQNEAQLEKSRLLSDRFSAERPKGSFSTLEIQRTEQGDSAMYLCASSLSRGNRNQPQHFGDGTRLSIL.

The chain recombines TRBV11-1 with TRBJ1-3; no clear D. V lost 5 bases, J lost 0 bases, and 11 bases lay in between. Per the germline V gene, CDR1 is SGHAT and CDR2 is FQDESV (reference sequence). The CDR3 runs 15 residues. The CDR3 DNA reads as TGTGCCAGCAGCCCACGGGCCTTCTCTGGAAACACCATATATTTT. It codes for CASSPRAFSGNTIYF.

V is TRBV5-1 and J is TRBJ2-5, with D possibly matching TRBD2 (7 bases). The V end was cut by 3 bases, the J end by 7 bases, with 16 bases between. Germline V gene lookup returns CDR1 SGHRS and CDR2 YFSETQ. This CDR3 region has 14 residues. The CDR3, as DNA: TGCGCCAGCAGCTCCGGACGGGGGGCCGGGACCCAGTACTTC. It translates to CASSSGRGAGTQYF.

V gene TRBV7-9 combines with J gene TRBJ2-3, with 14 bases aligning to TRBD2. Trimming removed 5 bases from V and 3 bases from J; junction bases left unmatched: 4. Germline V gene data show CDR1 as SEHNR and CDR2 as FQNEAQ (reference sequence). The CDR3 sequence is 16 residues long. The CDR3 nucleotides read TGTGCCAGCAGCCGACTAGCGGGAGGGCCGACAGATACGCAGTATTTT. Encoded protein: CASSRLAGGPTDTQYF. Looking up the rest from reference TRBV7-9 and TRBJ2-3 gives the full variable domain: DTGVSQNPRHKITKRGQNVTFRCDPISEHNRLYWYRQTLGQGPEFLTYFQNEAQLEKSRLLSDRFSAERPKGSFSTLEIQRTEQGDSAMYLCASSRLAGGPTDTQYFGPGTRLTVL.

Here the CDR3 DNA reads TGCGCCAGCAGCGTCCCGACAGTTACCGGGGAGCAGTACTTC. It translates to CASSVPTVTGEQYF. The chain links TRBV5-1 to TRBJ2-7; TRBD1 might be the D (5 bases). The CDR3 runs 14 residues. V lost 4 bases, J lost 7 bases, and 18 bases lay in between. Germline CDR1 reads SGHRS; CDR2 reads YFSETQ. The variable domain in full, with the rest retrieved from reference TRBV5-1 and TRBJ2-7, is KAGVTQTPRYLIKTRGQQVTLSCSPISGHRSVSWYQQTPGQGLQFLFEYFSETQRNKGNFPGRFSGRQFSNSRSEMNVSTLELGDSALYLCASSVPTVTGEQYFGPGTRLTVT.

Here the CDR3 DNA reads TGTGCCAGCAGTGACGGCGGCAGCCTAACGAGGGAGCAGTACTTC. Amino acid sequence: CASSDGGSLTREQYF. The chain is built from TRBV6-1 and TRBJ2-7; D not certain. CDR3 size: 15 residues. Trimming cost V 3 bases and J 7 bases, with 19 bases left between them. Germline CDR1 MNHNS, CDR2 SASEGT.

In its sample, this clone was seen a few times. The rearrangement joins TRBV28 to TRBJ2-7, with TRBD1 identical over 10 bases. Germline loops: CDR1 MDHEN, CDR2 SYDVKM. The J segment lost 7 bases and the V segment lost 7 bases, leaving 7 bases of the junction unmatched. The CDR3 spans 13 residues. The CDR3 nucleotides read TGTGCCAGCACCCCGGACAGGGGGAGGGAGCAGTACTTC. Residues: CASTPDRGREQYF. Variable domain in full (rest from reference TRBV28 and TRBJ2-7): DVKVTQSSRYLVKRTGEKVFLECVQDMDHENMFWYRQDPGLGLRLIYFSYDVKMKEKGDIPEGYSVSREKKERFSLILESASTNQTSMYLCASTPDRGREQYFGPGTRLTVT.

The count of this clone is one. The CDR3 sequence is CASSYSRTSGKEQFF. CDR3 in DNA: TGTGCCAGCAGTTACTCACGGACTAGCGGTAAAGAGCAGTTCTTC. V gene TRBV6-5 combines with J gene TRBJ2-1, with TRBD2 matching 10 bases. Germline V gives CDR1 MNHEY, CDR2 SVGAGI. After removal of 0 bases from V and 10 bases from J, the junction contained 6 bases not matched to a gene. This CDR3 contains 15 residues.